These T cell receptor beta chains were read from a single sample in a study of T cells after yellow fever vaccination. Each CDR3 protein gets one entry after TCRdb re-called the 5' RACE reads with MiXCR. Counted here are some 400,000 distinct CDR3 sequences, 6.2% occurring once; the ten biggest clones make up 15%. Sequences were derived from PBMCs, sampled 5 days after the yellow fever booster vaccination. All receptors derive from a man aged 25-45 years who received the YFV17D yellow fever vaccine. Both conserved end residues are part of each CDR3. Clone size is stated in some rows and not others, as once, few, many or a class when expanded.

CASSLLTGMNTEAFF TRBV11-2 NA
CASSLEVFGGKSNTGELFF TRBV5-4 NA
CASSVLSRGQSPSGANVLTF TRBV6-2/TRBV6-3 NA
CASSLANSGDTQYF TRBV5-1 many
CSAQKSLYYEQYF TRBV20-1 NA
CASSYTVDTYNEQFF TRBV6-5 NA
CASSYSGGTEAFF TRBV6-5 many
CSATTGTGVHEQYF TRBV20-1 few
CASSSSPGNEQFF TRBV7-2 few
CASSLEIRTPYELYF TRBV11-2 NA
CASSPRGNNNEQFF TRBV18 NA
CASSLGGSSADTQYF TRBV7-2 few
CSVVKAGGPSSSEQYF TRBV29-1 few
CASSQDLSRDQNIQYF TRBV4-3 NA
CASSLGVRGLGRSYEQYF TRBV11-2 many
CASSSRTSGMRTQYF TRBV7-8 many
CAIRGTSGGTDTQYF TRBV10-3 NA
CSANRGLNTEAFF TRBV20-1 many
CASSESVRGSYEQYF TRBV10-1 many
CASSPPGLEETQYF TRBV7-2 many
CSAIRQRLSTGELFF TRBV20-1 many
CASSRTSGETQYF TRBV7-2 many
CSVETGRLTGELFF TRBV29-1 many
CASSVANGELFF TRBV9 many
CASSVAGGASYEQYF TRBV9 NA
CASSLVSGLLGSTDTQYF TRBV11-2 few
CASTPIRSGDNEQFF TRBV6-1 many
CASSADTWEQYF TRBV6-6 NA
CASSEDPLYEQYF TRBV25-1 many
CASKPGLALSDEQFF TRBV12-3/TRBV12-4 many
CASSTDRVPYNEQFF TRBV5-1 many
CSASLRQGATEAFF TRBV20-1 many
CSASRGQLSNQPQHF TRBV20-1 few
CASTPWVADNTGELFF TRBV7-2 many
CASSAISGPYEQYF TRBV7-2 few
CASSPDRVQEKLFF TRBV7-2 NA
CSARDLQGHTGELFF TRBV20-1 few
CASSSKTGTGWTDTQYF TRBV5-1 many
CSLTEGYETQYF TRBV29-1 few
CSAGSGSEAFF TRBV29-1 many
CATSRDPGYEQYF TRBV15 few
CATGRGTGELFF TRBV27 many
CASSLEVSLLDTQYF TRBV5-1 many
CCASGLAGLNTGELFF TRBV20-1 few
CAGGAVGTDTQYF TRBV7-2 many
CASSLGQGGYTEAFF TRBV18 NA
CASSLEGAGGGGEQFF TRBV11-3 few
CASRGSSGSLRELFF TRBV12-3/TRBV12-4 NA
CASSPVNRLYGYTF TRBV4-1 few
CASSPGLAGGNAGELFF TRBV12-3/TRBV12-4 many
CASSPDWGRNTEAFF TRBV7-2 few
CSATSVGVPYNEQFF TRBV20-1 many
CSARPSGITYEQYF TRBV20-1 NA
CSARPRNTGELFF TRBV20-1 NA
CASTQAHRGKTEAFF TRBV11-2 NA
CASSIDLAGSYEQYF TRBV19 few
CASSLRDRPFSTDTQYF TRBV5-6 few
CASSLQTSSYEQYF TRBV7-6 many
CASSYSRPNGNTIYF TRBV6-5 few